This note documents a single T cell receptor (beta chain) sequence. This record comes from a study of blood T cell repertoires in COVID-19. Looking at the study overall: Whether acute or convalescent, the COVID-19 samples came from the United States, Italy and Spain. T cells, B-cell-depleted T cells, or PBMCs supplied cDNA or gDNA.

How the authors handled the data: Estimated nucleated cell counts came from reference gene primer amplification. Here immunoSEQ multiplex PCR was the method, and the copy in TCRdb shows in-frame clones only, minus some. That table furnishes V, J and clone size, whereas the DNA furnished D and trimming. The table has around 200,000 clones, 70% to 90% seen once; the top ten hold roughly 2.5%. The receptor's source is a man aged 40-49 years with active or convalescent COVID-19. The sample was peripheral blood.

The CDR3 bases are TGTGCCAGTATTGAGAGCCCGAACACCGGGGAGCTGTTTTTT. This encodes CASIESPNTGELFF. The chain uses TRBV19 and TRBJ2-2; D unresolved. Germline V gives CDR1 LNHDA, CDR2 SQIVND (reference sequence). CDR3 length equals 14 residues. V lost 7 bases, J lost 0 bases, and 9 bases lay in between. The full variable domain, completed using reference TRBV19 and TRBJ2-2, is DGGITQSPKYLFRKEGQNVTLSCEQNLNHDAMYWYRQDPGQGLRLIYYSQIVNDFQKGDIAEGYSVSREKKESFPLTVTSAQKNPTAFYLCASIESPNTGELFFGEGSRLTVL.